These 3 T cell receptor beta chains share one sample of origin, sequenced in a study of T-cell reconstitution after alpha-beta-depleted transplantation in children. Preparation of the TCRbeta library used unique molecular identifiers. TCRdb passed the PCR reads through MiXCR, listing each CDR3 protein once. This repertoire shows just over 950,000 distinct CDR3 sequences, 25% to 35% found once; its top ten account for roughly 28%. The sequencing here drew on PBMCs, mostly from graft donor cells, taken 360 days after TCRalphabeta/CD19-depleted stem cell transplant. These receptors were collected from a boy in the first two years of life who had a stem cell transplant for SCID, so the T cells may come from the graft donor.

The chain is built from TRBV5-1 and TRBJ2-3, with D possibly being TRBD2 (6 bases). Germline values: CDR1 SGHRS, CDR2 YFSETQ. The CDR3 is made up of 17 amino acids. The V end lost 4 bases, the J end lost 3 bases, and 21 bases lay between the germline ends. This CDR3 is CASSRTPTRTGTDTQYF. CDR3 coding DNA: TGCGCCAGCAGCCGGACTCCGACTAGAACGGGGACAGATACGCAGTATTTT.

V usage is TRBV7-9 and J usage is TRBJ2-1; 10 nucleotides line up with TRBD1. The CDR3 consists of 15 residues. V shed 6 bases, J shed 5 bases, and the junction held 7 bases outside the gene matches. CDR1 and CDR2 from the germline V gene are SEHNR and FQNEAQ (reference sequence). The CDR3 here is CASRNGTGVNNEQFF. The CDR3 nucleotides read TGTGCCAGCAGGAATGGGACAGGGGTAAACAATGAGCAGTTCTTC.

This rearrangement joins TRBV29-1 to TRBJ2-7; D remains unclear. Germline values: CDR1 SQVTM, CDR2 ANQGSEA. V gave up 4 bases and J gave up 3 bases, with 16 bases separating them. The CDR3 is made up of 14 amino acids. CDR3 protein: CSVATQDRDYEQYF. The CDR3 DNA is TGCAGCGTTGCCACCCAGGACCGAGACTACGAGCAGTACTTC.